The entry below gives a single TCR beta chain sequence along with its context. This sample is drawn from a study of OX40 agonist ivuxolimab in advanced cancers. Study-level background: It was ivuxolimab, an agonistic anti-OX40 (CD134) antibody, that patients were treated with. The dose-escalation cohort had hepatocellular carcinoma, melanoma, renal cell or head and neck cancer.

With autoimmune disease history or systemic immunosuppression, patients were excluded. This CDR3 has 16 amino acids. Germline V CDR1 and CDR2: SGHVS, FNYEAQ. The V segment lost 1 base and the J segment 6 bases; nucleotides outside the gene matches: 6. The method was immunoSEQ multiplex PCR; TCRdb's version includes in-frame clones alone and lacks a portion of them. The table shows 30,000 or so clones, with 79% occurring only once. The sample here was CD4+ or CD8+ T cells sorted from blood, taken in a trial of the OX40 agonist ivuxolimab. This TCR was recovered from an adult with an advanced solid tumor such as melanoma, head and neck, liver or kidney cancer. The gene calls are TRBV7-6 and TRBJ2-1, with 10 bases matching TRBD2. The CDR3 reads CASSLDPAGGPNEQFF. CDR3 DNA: TGTGCCAGCAGCTTAGATCCAGCGGGGGGGCCCAATGAGCAGTTCTTC.